This T cell receptor (beta chain) was identified in a study of CD8 T cells in Susac syndrome. From blood CD8+ and CD4+ T cells, the TCR beta chain was sequenced. CD8+ and CD4+ T cells were negatively isolated; TEMRA cells were FACS-enriched. cDNA came from roughly 0.53 to 1 ug RNA primed by random hexamers. Across 54 Vbeta and 13 Jbeta, immunoSEQ multiplex PCR amplified TCR beta CDR3. TCRdb used MiXCR to reprocess the immunoSEQ multiplex PCR reads, holding one entry per CDR3 protein. Of fewer than 300,000 distinct CDR3 sequences listed, roughly 84% are singletons. V lost 7 bases to trimming and J lost 8 bases, with 14 bases between them. Per the germline V gene, CDR1 is SQVTM and CDR2 is ANQGSEA. This CDR3 has 11 residues.

This clonotype was sampled from a human donor with multiple sclerosis. Sequenced input: CD8+ T cells from PBMCs. This chain links TRBV29-1 with TRBJ1-2, with D possibly TRBD1 on 5 matching bases. CDR3 loop: CSALQGGGYTF. DNA for the CDR3: TGCAGCGCGCTCCAGGGAGGAGGCTACACCTTC.